This TCR beta chain was captured by sequencing in a study of blood T cell repertoires in COVID-19. V lost 2 bases, J lost 2 bases, and 12 bases lay in between. The germline V gene encodes CDR1 LGHDT and CDR2 YNNKEL (reference sequence). The CDR3 runs 15 residues. Clones were sequenced by immunoSEQ multiplex PCR, and TCRdb holds only the in-frame ones, with some missing. The sample lists about 670,000 clones, more than 80% occurring once. The sequence was obtained from a woman between 18 and 30 years old with acute or convalescent COVID-19. The V gene is TRBV3-1 (or the pseudogene TRBV3-2), the J gene TRBJ1-1; no clear D gene. The sample comprised peripheral blood. The DNA of the CDR3 is TGTGCCAGCAGCCAACTGAGAACGACAAACACTGAAGCTTTCTTT. Translating gives CASSQLRTTNTEAFF.